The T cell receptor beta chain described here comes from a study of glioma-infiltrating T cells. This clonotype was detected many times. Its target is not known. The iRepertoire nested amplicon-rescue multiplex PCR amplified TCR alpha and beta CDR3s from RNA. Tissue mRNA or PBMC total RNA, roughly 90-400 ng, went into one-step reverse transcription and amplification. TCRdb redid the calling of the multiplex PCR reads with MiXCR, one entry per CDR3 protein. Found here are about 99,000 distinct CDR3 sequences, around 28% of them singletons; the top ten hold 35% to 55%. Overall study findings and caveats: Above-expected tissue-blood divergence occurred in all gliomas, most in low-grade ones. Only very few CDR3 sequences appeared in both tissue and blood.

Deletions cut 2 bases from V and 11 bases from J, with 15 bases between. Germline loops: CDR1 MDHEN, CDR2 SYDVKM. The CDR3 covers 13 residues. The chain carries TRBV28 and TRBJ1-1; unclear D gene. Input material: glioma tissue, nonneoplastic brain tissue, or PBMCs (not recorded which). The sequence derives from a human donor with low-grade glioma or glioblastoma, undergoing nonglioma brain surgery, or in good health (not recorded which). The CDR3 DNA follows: TGTGCCAGCAGTTTAATTTCCAAGAATGTTGCTTTCTTT. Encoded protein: CASSLISKNVAFF.